The next 8 T cell receptor beta chains were all read from a single sample in a study of PD-1 blockade in mismatch repair-deficient tumors. TCRdb's table, derived via immunoSEQ multiplex PCR, lists solely in-frame clones and lacks some. Among more than 85,000 clones, 82% were seen once, and the ten largest hold about 6.3%. Sequencing used peripheral blood, obtained around 8 months after starting pembrolizumab. These TCRs come from an adult with mismatch repair-deficient cancer.

V and J are TRBV5-6 and TRBJ2-7; possibly TRBD2 for D (6 bases). The CDR3 contains 12 residues. Per the germline V gene, CDR1 is SGHDT and CDR2 is YYEEEE. V gave up 4 bases and J gave up 6 bases, with 11 bases separating them. DNA for the CDR3: TGTGCCAGCAGCCTCAGCGGGTTCGAGCAGTACTTC. Amino acid sequence: CASSLSGFEQYF.

V and J are TRBV11-1 and TRBJ2-7; D is possibly TRBD2 (5 bases). The CDR3 is 14 amino acids. Germline CDR1 and CDR2: SGHAT and FQDESV (reference sequence). The V gene lost 2 bases and the J gene lost 5 bases, with 13 bases spanning the gap. In DNA, the CDR3 is TGTGCCAGCAGCTTACTAGCAACCCTCGACGAGCAGTACTTC. This gives the protein CASSLLATLDEQYF.

The chain has TRBV10-3 and TRBJ2-2; the match to TRBD2 covers 9 bases. V trimming: 2 bases; J trimming: 0 bases; junction bases outside the gene matches: 4. Per the germline V gene, CDR1 is ENHRY and CDR2 is SYGVKD. The CDR3 is 17 residues long. Written as DNA, the CDR3 is TGTGCCATCAGTGAGAACGGCGGGAGGGCGAACACCGGGGAGCTGTTTTTT. Its protein product is CAISENGGRANTGELFF.

J is TRBJ1-5 and V is TRBV6-1; D gene uncertain. Between the trimmed V and J ends, which lost 4 bases and 4 bases, there was a span of 8 bases. The germline CDR1 and CDR2 sequences are MNHNS and SASEGT. This CDR3 is 13 amino acids long. The CDR3 is CASSGGGNQPQHF. CDR3 coding DNA: TGTGCCAGCAGTGGAGGAGGGAATCAGCCCCAGCATTTT.

The chain recombines TRBV14 with TRBJ2-2, with no clear D. The CDR3 loop spans 14 amino acids. From germline, CDR1 is SGHDN and CDR2 FVKESK. Trimming removed 1 base from V and 3 bases from J, with 6 bases in between. The CDR3 DNA reads TGTGCCAGCAGCCAAGCGTCTTACACCGGGGAGCTGTTTTTT. Its translation is CASSQASYTGELFF. Full variable domain (remainder filled in from reference TRBV14 and TRBJ2-2): EAGVTQFPSHSVIEKGQTVTLRCDPISGHDNLYWYRRVMGKEIKFLLHFVKESKQDESGMPNNRFLAERTGGTYSTLKVQPAELEDSGVYFCASSQASYTGELFFGEGSRLTVL.

This clone has a handful of counts. The genes are TRBV11-2 and TRBJ2-1; D is unresolved. This CDR3 is built from 15 residues. Germline CDR1 and CDR2: SGHAT and FQNNGV. V lost 1 base and J 2 bases, leaving 9 bases between the germline ends. The CDR3 region is CASSLASWAYNEQFF. As DNA, the CDR3 is TGTGCCAGCAGCTTAGCGTCCTGGGCCTACAATGAGCAGTTCTTC.

The chain combines TRBV7-2 with TRBJ2-1; D remains unclear. V was shortened by 5 bases and J by 12 bases, with 17 bases between the two germline ends. Germline V gives CDR1 SGHTA, CDR2 FQGNSA. The CDR3 loop spans 13 amino acids. CDR3 DNA: TGTGCCAGCAGCCCTTCATTACGTCCGGGGCAGTTCTTC. Protein: CASSPSLRPGQFF. Looking up the rest from reference TRBV7-2 and TRBJ2-1 gives the full variable domain: GAGVSQSPSNKVTEKGKDVELRCDPISGHTALYWYRQSLGQGLEFLIYFQGNSAPDKSGLPSDRFSAERTGGSVSTLTIQRTQQEDSAVYLCASSPSLRPGQFFGPGTRLTVL.

CDR3 nucleotides: TGTGCCAGCAGCCCTTTAGATGGGTGGCGGGATACGCAGTATTTT. Translated, it gives CASSPLDGWRDTQYF. The chain carries TRBV7-2 and TRBJ2-3, with D unresolved. Between the trimmed V and J ends, which lost 5 bases and 6 bases, there was a span of 18 bases. In germline, CDR1 is SGHTA, CDR2 FQGNSA. This CDR3 is built from 15 residues.